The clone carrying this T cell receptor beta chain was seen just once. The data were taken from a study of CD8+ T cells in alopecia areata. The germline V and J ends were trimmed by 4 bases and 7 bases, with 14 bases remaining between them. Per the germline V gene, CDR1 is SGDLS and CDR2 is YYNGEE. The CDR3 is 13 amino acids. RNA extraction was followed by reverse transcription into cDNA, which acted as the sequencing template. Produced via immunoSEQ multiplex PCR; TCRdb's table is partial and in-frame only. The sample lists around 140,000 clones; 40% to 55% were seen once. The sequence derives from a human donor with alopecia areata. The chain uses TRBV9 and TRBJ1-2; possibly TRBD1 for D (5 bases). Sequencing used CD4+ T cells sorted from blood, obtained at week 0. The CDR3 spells CASSLLGAGGYTF. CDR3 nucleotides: TGTGCCAGCAGCCTTTTAGGGGCAGGTGGCTACACCTTC.